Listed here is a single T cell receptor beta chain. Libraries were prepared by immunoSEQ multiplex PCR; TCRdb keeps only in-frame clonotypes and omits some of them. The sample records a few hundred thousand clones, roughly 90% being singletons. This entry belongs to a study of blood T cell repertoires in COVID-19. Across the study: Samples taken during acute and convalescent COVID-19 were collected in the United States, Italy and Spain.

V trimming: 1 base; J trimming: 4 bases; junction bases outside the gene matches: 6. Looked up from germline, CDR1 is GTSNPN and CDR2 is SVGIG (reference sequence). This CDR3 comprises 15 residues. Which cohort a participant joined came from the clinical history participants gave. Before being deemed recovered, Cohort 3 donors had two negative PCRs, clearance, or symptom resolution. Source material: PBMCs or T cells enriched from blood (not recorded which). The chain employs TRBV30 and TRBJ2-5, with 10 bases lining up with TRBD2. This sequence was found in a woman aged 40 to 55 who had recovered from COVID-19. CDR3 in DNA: TGTGCCTGGAGTGACACGGGACTAGCGAGAGAGACCCAGTACTTC. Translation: CAWSDTGLARETQYF.